Listed here are 11 T cell receptor beta chains from one sample, sequenced in a study of shared clonotypes between healthy human individuals. Produced via immunoSEQ multiplex PCR; TCRdb's table is partial and in-frame only. Of 2 million to 2.5 million clones detected, 85% to 95% appear once; the ten largest clones hold about 0.13%. Sequenced: naive CD4+ T cells sorted from blood. Subset given: CD45RA+ positively selected. These receptors originate from a man aged 18 to 30 in good health.

This chain uses TRBV7-9 with TRBJ1-4; the match to TRBD1 covers 12 bases. Germline values: CDR1 SEHNR, CDR2 FQNEAQ (reference sequence). Losses at the gene ends were 6 bases for V and 1 base for J; bases not matched to a gene: 3. The CDR3 length is 16 residues. CDR3 in amino acids: CASSRDRGQTNEKLFF. The DNA for the CDR3 is TGTGCCAGCAGTCGGGACAGGGGGCAAACTAATGAAAAACTGTTTTTT.

For this clone: Additional DNA sequences in this sample encode the identical CDR3. The chain employs TRBV28 and TRBJ2-3; D is unresolved. Trimming shortened V by 5 bases and J by 2 bases, and 8 bases separated the two germline ends. This CDR3 is 13 amino acids long. CDR1 and CDR2 (germline): MDHEN, SYDVKM. The CDR3 DNA is TGTGCCAGCAGTCCACCCGCCACAGATACGCAGTATTTT. It translates to CASSPPATDTQYF.

The chain links TRBV18 to TRBJ2-1; D might be TRBD2 (5 bases). This CDR3 has 17 amino acids. Trimming took off 3 bases at V and 0 bases at J, with 15 bases between the two ends. CDR1 is KGHSH and CDR2 is LQKENI in the germline V gene. The CDR3 spells CASSPLPLAGSYNEQFF. The CDR3 DNA follows: TGTGCCAGCTCACCCCTCCCTCTGGCGGGCTCCTACAATGAGCAGTTCTTC.

Here the CDR3 reads CASRREGGPGNTIYF. In DNA form, the CDR3 reads TGTGCCAGCAGAAGAGAGGGAGGGCCTGGAAACACCATATATTTT. The chain recombines TRBV2 with TRBJ1-3; D is undetermined. Germline lookup yields CDR1 SNHLY and CDR2 FYNNEI. V was clipped by 6 bases and J by 2 bases, with 14 bases between them. The CDR3 has 15 amino acids.

This clone was detected only once. The gene calls are TRBV7-6 and TRBJ2-1; D is tentatively TRBD1 or TRBD2 (5 bases each). V lost 0 bases, J lost 4 bases, and 16 bases lay in between. The germline V gene encodes CDR1 SGHVS and CDR2 FNYEAQ. The CDR3 extends over 17 amino acids. The CDR3 bases are TGTGCCAGCAGCTTAGCCCGAGGGGCGACGGGGTACAATGAGCAGTTCTTC. The encoded protein is CASSLARGATGYNEQFF.

This clone was observed a handful of times. Other DNA sequences within the sample encode an identical CDR3. The V and J genes are TRBV20-1 and TRBJ2-3; the D is unclear. The CDR3 has 10 residues. The V gene's germline CDR1 is DFQATT and CDR2 SNEGSKA (reference sequence). V lost 5 bases and J lost 1, with 1 base in between. The CDR3 DNA follows: TGCAGTGCTCGCACAGATACGCAGTATTTT. Its protein product is CSARTDTQYF.

J is TRBJ2-3 and V is TRBV9; TRBD2 matches at 12 bases. The ends lost 3 bases at V and 4 bases at J; junction bases unmatched: 15. Germline V lookup: CDR1 SGDLS, CDR2 YYNGEE. The CDR3 runs to 19 residues. The CDR3 region has the DNA TGTGCCAGCAGCGCGATTCCTTCCCTAGCGGGGGGGCCTTCAGATACGCAGTATTTT. Protein: CASSAIPSLAGGPSDTQYF.

CDR3 loop: CASSHLGRENYEQYF. In nucleotides, the CDR3 is TGTGCCAGCAGCCACCTTGGGCGGGAGAACTACGAGCAGTACTTC. This chain joins TRBV7-9 and TRBJ2-7; 7 bases match TRBD2. The V gene end was trimmed by 5 bases and the J gene end by 3 bases; junction bases not matched to a gene: 10. The germline V gene encodes CDR1 SEHNR and CDR2 FQNEAQ (reference sequence). This CDR3 comprises 15 residues.

On this clone: The sample contains more than one DNA sequence encoding this CDR3. The CDR3: CASSRTGGSYEQYF. The CDR3, as DNA: TGTGCCAGCTCAAGGACAGGGGGCAGCTACGAGCAGTACTTC. V and J are TRBV6-5 and TRBJ2-7; 11 bases match TRBD1. The CDR3 is 14 amino acids. From germline, CDR1 is MNHEY and CDR2 SVGAGI. V dropped 8 bases and J dropped 3; count of bases not matched to a gene: 6.

The genes are TRBV18 and TRBJ1-1; D is possibly TRBD1 (5 bases). V lost 3 bases and J lost 5, with 13 bases in between. CDR3 length equals 14 residues. Germline CDR1 reads KGHSH; CDR2 reads LQKENI. The CDR3 loop is CASSPSGLHTEAFF. The CDR3 coding sequence is TGTGCCAGCTCACCCTCAGGGTTACATACTGAAGCTTTCTTT.

V and J are TRBV28 and TRBJ1-2; D is perhaps TRBD1 (5 bases). The V end lost 3 bases, the J end lost 8 bases, and 22 bases lay between the germline ends. The CDR3 totals 16 residues. Germline CDR1 MDHEN, CDR2 SYDVKM. The CDR3: CASSFGGLISSGGYTF. CDR3 coding DNA: TGTGCCAGCAGTTTTGGGGGGTTAATTTCTTCTGGAGGCTACACCTTC.